One T cell receptor beta chain is described in this entry. The target antigen is unknown. This CDR3 is built from 15 residues. V was pared by 6 bases and J by 0 bases, with 4 bases of the junction left unmatched. Germline CDR1 KGHSH, CDR2 LQKENI. A TCRbeta library incorporating unique molecular identifiers was prepared. One entry per CDR3 protein, called by TCRdb with MiXCR from the PCR reads. The sample records over 45,000 distinct CDR3 sequences, under 6% being singletons. This sample was taken from a study of T-cell reconstitution after alpha-beta-depleted transplantation in children. Findings and caveats of the study: One year post-transplant, T-cell counts and diversity were largely derived from T cells produced anew. In some patients, recipient T cells and intrathymic progenitors surviving conditioning explained high day-60 diversity. Two months or so post-transplant, alpha-beta T cells reportedly derived from several hundred expanded graft clones.

The sequenced sample was PBMCs, mostly from graft donor cells, obtained 60 days after TCRalphabeta/CD19-depleted stem cell transplant. This rearrangement joins TRBV18 to TRBJ1-1; 10 bases map to TRBD1. This sequence originates from a female patient between 2 and 15 years old who had a stem cell transplant for aplastic anemia, so the T cells may come from the graft donor. The DNA for the CDR3 is TGTGCCAGCTCGGGACAGGGGACCATGAACACTGAAGCTTTCTTT. Translation gives CASSGQGTMNTEAFF.